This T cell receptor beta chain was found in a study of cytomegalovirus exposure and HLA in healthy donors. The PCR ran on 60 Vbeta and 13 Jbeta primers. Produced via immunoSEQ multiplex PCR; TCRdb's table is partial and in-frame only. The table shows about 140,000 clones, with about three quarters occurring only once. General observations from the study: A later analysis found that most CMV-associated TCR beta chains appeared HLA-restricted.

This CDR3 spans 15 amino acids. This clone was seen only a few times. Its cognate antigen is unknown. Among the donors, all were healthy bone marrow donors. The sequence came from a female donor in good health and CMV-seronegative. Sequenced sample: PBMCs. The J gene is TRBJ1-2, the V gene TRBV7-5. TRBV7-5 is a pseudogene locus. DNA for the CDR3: TGTGCCAGAAGCTTAGTCTGCGGAGCCTTCTATGGCTACACCTTC. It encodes CARSLVCGAFYGYTF.